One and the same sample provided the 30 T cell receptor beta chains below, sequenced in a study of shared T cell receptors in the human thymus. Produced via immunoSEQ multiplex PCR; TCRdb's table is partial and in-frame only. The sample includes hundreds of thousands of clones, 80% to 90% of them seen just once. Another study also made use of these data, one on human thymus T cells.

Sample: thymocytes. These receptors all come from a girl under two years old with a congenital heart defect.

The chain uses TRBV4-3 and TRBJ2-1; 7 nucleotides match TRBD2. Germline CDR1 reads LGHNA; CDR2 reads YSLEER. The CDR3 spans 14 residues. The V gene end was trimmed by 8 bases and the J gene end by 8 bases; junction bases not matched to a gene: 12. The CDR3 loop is CASRETRGVDEQFF. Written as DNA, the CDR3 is TGCGCCAGCCGGGAAACCCGGGGGGTCGATGAGCAGTTCTTC.

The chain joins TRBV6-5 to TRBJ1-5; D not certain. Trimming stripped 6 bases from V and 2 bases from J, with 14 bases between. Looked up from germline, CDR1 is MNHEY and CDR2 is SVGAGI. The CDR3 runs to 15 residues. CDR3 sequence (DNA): TGTGCCAGCAGCCCGGGTTCTTGGCGCAATCAGCCCCAGCATTTT. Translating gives CASSPGSWRNQPQHF.

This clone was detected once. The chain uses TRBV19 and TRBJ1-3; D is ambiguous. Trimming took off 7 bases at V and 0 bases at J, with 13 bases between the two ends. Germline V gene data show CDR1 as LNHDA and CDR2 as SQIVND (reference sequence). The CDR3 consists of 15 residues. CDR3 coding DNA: TGTGCCAGTATCGGGTGGCGATTCTCTGGAAACACCATATATTTT. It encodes CASIGWRFSGNTIYF.

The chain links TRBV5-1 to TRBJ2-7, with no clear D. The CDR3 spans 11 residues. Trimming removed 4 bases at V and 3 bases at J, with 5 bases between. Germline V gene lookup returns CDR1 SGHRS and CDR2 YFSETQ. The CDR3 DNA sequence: TGCGCCAGCAGCCAAAACTACGAGCAGTACTTC. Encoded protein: CASSQNYEQYF.

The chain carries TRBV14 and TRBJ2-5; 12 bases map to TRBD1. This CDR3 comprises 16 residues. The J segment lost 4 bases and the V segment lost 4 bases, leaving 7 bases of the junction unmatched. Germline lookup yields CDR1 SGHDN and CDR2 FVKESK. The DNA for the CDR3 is TGTGCCAGCAGCCCGGGACAGGGGGCGTTGGTAGAGACCCAGTACTTC. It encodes CASSPGQGALVETQYF.

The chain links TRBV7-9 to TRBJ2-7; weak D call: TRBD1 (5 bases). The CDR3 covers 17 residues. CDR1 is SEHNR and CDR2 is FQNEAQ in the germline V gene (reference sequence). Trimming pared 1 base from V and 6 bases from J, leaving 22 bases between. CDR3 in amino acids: CASSLVSQDLAYGEQYF. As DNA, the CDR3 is TGTGCCAGCAGCTTAGTGTCACAGGACCTGGCCTACGGCGAGCAGTACTTC.

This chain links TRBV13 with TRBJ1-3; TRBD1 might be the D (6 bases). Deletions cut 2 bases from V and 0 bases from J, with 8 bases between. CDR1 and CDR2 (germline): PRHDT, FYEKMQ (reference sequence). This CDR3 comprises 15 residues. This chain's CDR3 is CASSLRGNSGNTIYF. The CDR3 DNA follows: TGTGCCAGCAGCTTAAGGGGGAACTCTGGAAACACCATATATTTT.

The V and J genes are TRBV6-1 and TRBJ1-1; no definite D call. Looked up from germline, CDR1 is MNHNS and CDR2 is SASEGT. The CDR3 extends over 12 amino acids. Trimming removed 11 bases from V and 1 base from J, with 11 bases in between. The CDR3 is CAAERANTEAFF. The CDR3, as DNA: TGTGCCGCGGAGAGGGCGAACACTGAAGCTTTCTTT.

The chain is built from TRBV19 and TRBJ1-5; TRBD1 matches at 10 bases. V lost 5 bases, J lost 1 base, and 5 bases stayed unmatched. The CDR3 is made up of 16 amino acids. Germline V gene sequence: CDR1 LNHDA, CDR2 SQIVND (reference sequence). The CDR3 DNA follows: TGTGCCAGTAGTCCGGACAGGGGGGGGAGCAATCAGCCCCAGCATTTT. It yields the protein CASSPDRGGSNQPQHF.

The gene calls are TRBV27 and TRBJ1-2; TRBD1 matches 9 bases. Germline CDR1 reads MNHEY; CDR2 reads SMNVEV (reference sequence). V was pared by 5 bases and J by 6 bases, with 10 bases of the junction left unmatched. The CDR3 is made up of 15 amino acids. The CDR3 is CASSPTGGAGDGYTF. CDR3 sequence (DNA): TGTGCCAGCAGTCCTACAGGGGGCGCGGGTGATGGCTACACCTTC.

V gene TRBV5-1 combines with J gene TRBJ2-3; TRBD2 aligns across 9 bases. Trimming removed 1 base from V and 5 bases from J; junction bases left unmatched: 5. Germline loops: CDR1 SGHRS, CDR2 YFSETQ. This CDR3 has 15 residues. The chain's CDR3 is CASSLLRGGVDTQYF. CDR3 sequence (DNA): TGCGCCAGCAGCTTGTTGCGGGGGGGCGTAGATACGCAGTATTTT.

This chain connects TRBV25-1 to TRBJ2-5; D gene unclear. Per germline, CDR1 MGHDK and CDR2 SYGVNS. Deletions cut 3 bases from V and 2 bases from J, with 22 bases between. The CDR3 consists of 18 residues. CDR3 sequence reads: CASSDPIPDIFRQETQYF. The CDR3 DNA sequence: TGTGCCAGCAGTGACCCCATCCCCGACATCTTTCGTCAAGAGACCCAGTACTTC.

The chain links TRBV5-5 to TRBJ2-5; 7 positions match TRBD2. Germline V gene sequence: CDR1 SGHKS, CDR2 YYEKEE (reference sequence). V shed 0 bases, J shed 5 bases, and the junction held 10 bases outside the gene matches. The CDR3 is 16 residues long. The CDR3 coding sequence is TGTGCCAGCAGCTTGGATCCCGGGGGGAGGTATGAGACCCAGTACTTC. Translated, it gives CASSLDPGGRYETQYF.

CDR3 DNA: TGTGCCAGCAGTGATTTATTCAGGCGGGGCTATGGCTACACCTTC. This gives the protein CASSDLFRRGYGYTF. The chain uses TRBV6-1 and TRBJ1-2; D gene unclear. With 3 bases removed from V and 4 bases from J, the gap between germline ends came to 15 bases. The V gene's germline CDR1 is MNHNS and CDR2 SASEGT. The CDR3 has 15 amino acids.

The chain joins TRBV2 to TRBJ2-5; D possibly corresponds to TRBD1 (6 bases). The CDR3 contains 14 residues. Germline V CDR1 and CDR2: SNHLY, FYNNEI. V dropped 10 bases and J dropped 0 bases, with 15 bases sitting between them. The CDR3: CAIRSTGDQETQYF. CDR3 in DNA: TGTGCCATACGCTCGACAGGAGACCAAGAGACCCAGTACTTC.

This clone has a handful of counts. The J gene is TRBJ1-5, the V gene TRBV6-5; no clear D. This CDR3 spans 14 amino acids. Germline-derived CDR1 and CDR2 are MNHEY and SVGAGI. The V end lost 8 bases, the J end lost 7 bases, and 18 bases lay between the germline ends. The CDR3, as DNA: TGTGCCAGCGGTCCCTCTGGGCGGGGACAGCCCCAGCATTTT. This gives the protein CASGPSGRGQPQHF.

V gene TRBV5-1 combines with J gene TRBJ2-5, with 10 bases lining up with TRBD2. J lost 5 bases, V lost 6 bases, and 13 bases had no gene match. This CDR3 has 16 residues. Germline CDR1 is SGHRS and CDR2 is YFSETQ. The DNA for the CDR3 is TGCGCCAGCACCCCCGCCGGGACTAGCGAAGAGGAGACCCAGTACTTC. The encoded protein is CASTPAGTSEEETQYF.

The CDR3: CASSLVRLGAPGNTIYF. The DNA of the CDR3 is TGTGCCAGCAGCTTAGTGAGATTGGGGGCGCCCGGAAACACCATATATTTT. The chain employs TRBV7-2 and TRBJ1-3; tentatively, D is TRBD1 (6 bases). V was cut by 1 base and J by 4 bases, with 17 bases left in between. The CDR3 has 17 amino acids. Germline V gene sequence: CDR1 SGHTA, CDR2 FQGNSA.

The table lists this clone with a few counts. The CDR3 nucleotides are TGTGCCAGCAGATGGCAAGTGGTGGAGGACAGGGGGCAGGGGGGCTACACCTTC. This encodes CASRWQVVEDRGQGGYTF. The chain is built from TRBV5-4 and TRBJ1-2; 11 bases align to TRBD1. The CDR3 is 18 residues long. The J segment lost 8 bases and the V segment lost 5 bases, leaving 20 bases of the junction unmatched. Germline V gene lookup returns CDR1 SGHNT and CDR2 YYREEE (reference sequence). Full variable domain (remainder filled in from reference TRBV5-4 and TRBJ1-2): ETGVTQSPTHLIKTRGQQVTLRCSSQSGHNTVSWYQQALGQGPQFIFQYYREEENGRGNFPPRFSGLQFPNYSSELNVNALELDDSALYLCASRWQVVEDRGQGGYTFGSGTRLTVV.

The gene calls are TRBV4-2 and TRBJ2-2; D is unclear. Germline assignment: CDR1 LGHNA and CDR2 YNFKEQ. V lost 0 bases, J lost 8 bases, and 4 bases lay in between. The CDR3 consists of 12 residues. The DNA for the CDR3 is TGTGCCAGCAGCCAAGATCTTGGGGAGCTGTTTTTT. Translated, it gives CASSQDLGELFF.

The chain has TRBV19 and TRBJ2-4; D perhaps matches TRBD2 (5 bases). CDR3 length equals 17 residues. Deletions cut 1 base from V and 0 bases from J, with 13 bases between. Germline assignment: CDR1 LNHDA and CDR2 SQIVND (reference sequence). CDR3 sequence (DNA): TGTGCCAGTAGTATAGCGGGGTTTCCCCTAGCCAAAAACATTCAGTACTTC. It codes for CASSIAGFPLAKNIQYF.

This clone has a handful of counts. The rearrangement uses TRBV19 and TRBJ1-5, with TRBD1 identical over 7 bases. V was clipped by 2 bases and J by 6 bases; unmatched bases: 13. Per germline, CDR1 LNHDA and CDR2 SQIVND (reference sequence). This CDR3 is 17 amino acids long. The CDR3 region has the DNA TGTGCCAGTAGTATAAAGGGAGCGACAGGGCCGGGTCAGCCCCAGCATTTT. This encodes CASSIKGATGPGQPQHF.

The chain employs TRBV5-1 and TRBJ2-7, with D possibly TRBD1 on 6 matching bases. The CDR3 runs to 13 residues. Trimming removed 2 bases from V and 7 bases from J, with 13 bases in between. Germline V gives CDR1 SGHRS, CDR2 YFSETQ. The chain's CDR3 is CASSFSRGWEQYF. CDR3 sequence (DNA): TGCGCCAGCAGCTTCTCCAGGGGATGGGAGCAGTACTTC. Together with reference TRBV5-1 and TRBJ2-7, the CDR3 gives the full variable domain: KAGVTQTPRYLIKTRGQQVTLSCSPISGHRSVSWYQQTPGQGLQFLFEYFSETQRNKGNFPGRFSGRQFSNSRSEMNVSTLELGDSALYLCASSFSRGWEQYFGPGTRLTVT.

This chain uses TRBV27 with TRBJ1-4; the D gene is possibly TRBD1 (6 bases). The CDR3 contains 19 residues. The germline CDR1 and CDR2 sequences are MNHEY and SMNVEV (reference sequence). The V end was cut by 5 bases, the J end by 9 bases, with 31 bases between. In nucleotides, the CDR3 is TGTGCCAGCAGTATGGGCGGACAGCCTTCGGCGGGAGGATTGAAAAAACTGTTTTTT. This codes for CASSMGGQPSAGGLKKLFF.

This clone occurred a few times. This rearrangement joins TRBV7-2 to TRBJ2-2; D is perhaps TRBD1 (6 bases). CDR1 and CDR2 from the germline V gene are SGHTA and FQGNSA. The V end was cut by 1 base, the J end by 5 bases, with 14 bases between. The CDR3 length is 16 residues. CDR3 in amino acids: CASSLDLGASTGELFF. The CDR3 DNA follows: TGTGCCAGCAGCTTAGACCTGGGGGCATCAACCGGGGAGCTGTTTTTT.

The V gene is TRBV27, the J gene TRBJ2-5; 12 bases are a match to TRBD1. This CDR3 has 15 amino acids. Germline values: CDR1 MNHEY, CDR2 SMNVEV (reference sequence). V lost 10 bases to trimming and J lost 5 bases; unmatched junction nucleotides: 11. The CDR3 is CATAGTGGAGETQYF. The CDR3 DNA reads TGTGCCACCGCCGGGACAGGGGGCGCGGGGGAGACCCAGTACTTC.

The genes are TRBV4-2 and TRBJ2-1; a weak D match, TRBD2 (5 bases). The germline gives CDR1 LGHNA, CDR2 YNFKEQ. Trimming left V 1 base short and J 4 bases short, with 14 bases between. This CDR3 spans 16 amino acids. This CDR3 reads CASSQAVTGGYNEQFF. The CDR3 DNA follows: TGTGCCAGCAGCCAAGCCGTGACTGGCGGGTACAATGAGCAGTTCTTC.

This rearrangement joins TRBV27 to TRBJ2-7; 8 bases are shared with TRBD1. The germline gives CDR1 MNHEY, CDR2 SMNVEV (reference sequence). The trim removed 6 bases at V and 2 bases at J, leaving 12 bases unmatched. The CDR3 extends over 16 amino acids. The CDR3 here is CASRQTGTGRTYEQYF. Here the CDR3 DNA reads TGTGCCAGCAGACAGACCGGGACAGGACGAACCTACGAGCAGTACTTC.

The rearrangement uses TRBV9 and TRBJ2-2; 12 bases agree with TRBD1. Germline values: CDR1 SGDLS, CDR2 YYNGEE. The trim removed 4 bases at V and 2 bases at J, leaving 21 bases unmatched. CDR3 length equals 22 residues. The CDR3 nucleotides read TGTGCCAGCAGCAACGCCGGTTTTTGGGCGGGACAGGGGGCGTTCAACACCGGGGAGCTGTTTTTT. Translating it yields CASSNAGFWAGQGAFNTGELFF. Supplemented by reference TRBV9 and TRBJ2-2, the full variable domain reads DSGVTQTPKHLITATGQRVTLRCSPRSGDLSVYWYQQSLDQGLQFLIQYYNGEERAKGNILERFSAQQFPDLHSELNLSSLELGDSALYFCASSNAGFWAGQGAFNTGELFFGEGSRLTVL.

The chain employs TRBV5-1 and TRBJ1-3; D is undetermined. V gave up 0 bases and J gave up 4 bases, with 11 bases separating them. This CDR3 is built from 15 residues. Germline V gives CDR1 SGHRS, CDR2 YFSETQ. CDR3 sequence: CASSLGRFPGNTIYF. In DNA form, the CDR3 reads TGCGCCAGCAGCTTGGGGCGGTTTCCAGGAAACACCATATATTTT.